This TCR beta chain derives from a study of Graves' ophthalmopathy and Graves' hyperthyroidism. The CDR3 runs 14 residues. Germline values: CDR1 MGHDK, CDR2 SYGVNS. Losses at the gene ends were 4 bases for V and 4 bases for J; bases not matched to a gene: 3. TCR beta CDR3 regions were amplified from RNA transcripts. Second-round multiplex PCR followed a first-round RT-PCR using HTBI primers. TCRdb ran MiXCR on the multiplex PCR reads and lists one entry per CDR3 protein. The table lists roughly 600,000 distinct CDR3 sequences, under 45% of them singletons, with less than 4.5% in the top ten. This clonotype was detected many times. The study recruited hyperthyroidism patients aged 18 to 65 who were newly diagnosed, under 2 months' duration.

The gene calls are TRBV25-1 and TRBJ1-1; TRBD1 matches at 10 bases. This TCR derives from an adult man with Graves' hyperthyroidism. The sequencing sample was made of peripheral blood or thyroid tissue (not recorded which). CDR3 amino acids: CASSVRTGGTEAFF. The CDR3 DNA reads as TGTGCCAGCAGTGTTAGGACAGGGGGCACTGAAGCTTTCTTT.